This note documents a single T cell receptor beta chain sequence. Its antigen is as yet unknown. The V and J ends lost 6 bases and 8 bases, in that order; junction bases with no gene match: 8. From germline, CDR1 is MNHEY and CDR2 SVGAGI. This CDR3 has 14 residues. Blood specimens came from baseline, cycle 4 day 1, and cycle 7 day 1. These data belong to a study of OX40 agonist ivuxolimab in advanced cancers. As for the study in general: Hepatocellular carcinoma, melanoma, renal cell or head and neck cancer occurred in dose-escalation patients. Averaging about 60 years in age, with a range of about 20 to 90, the cohort was 82.7% male.

Findings and caveats of the study: The CD4+ and CD8+ T cells in the blood had expanded clonally by week 6 at 0.1 to 3.0 mg/kg.

Assay: immunoSEQ multiplex PCR; the TCRdb copy retains only in-frame clones and omits some. The sample has 50,000 to 75,000 clones, roughly 84% seen once. J is TRBJ2-1 and V is TRBV6-5, with 9 bases that match TRBD1. This sequence was found in an adult with an advanced solid tumor such as melanoma, head and neck, liver or kidney cancer. This sample comprised CD4+ or CD8+ T cells sorted from blood, obtained in a trial of the OX40 agonist ivuxolimab. The chain's CDR3 is CASRGTGRVDEQFF. As DNA, the CDR3 is TGTGCCAGCAGAGGGACAGGGCGGGTAGATGAGCAGTTCTTC.